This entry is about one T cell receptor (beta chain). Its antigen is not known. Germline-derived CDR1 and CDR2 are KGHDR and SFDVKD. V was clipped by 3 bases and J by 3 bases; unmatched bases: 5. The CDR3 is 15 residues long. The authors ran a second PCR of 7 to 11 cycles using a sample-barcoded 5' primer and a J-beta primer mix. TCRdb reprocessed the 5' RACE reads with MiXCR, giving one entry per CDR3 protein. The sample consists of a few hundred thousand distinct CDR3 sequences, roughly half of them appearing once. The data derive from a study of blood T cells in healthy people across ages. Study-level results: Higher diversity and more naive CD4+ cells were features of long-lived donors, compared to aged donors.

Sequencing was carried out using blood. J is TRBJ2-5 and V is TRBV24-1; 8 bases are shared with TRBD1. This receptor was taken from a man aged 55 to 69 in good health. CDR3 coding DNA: TGTGCCACCAGTGATAACAGGGGGAGGAAAGAGACCCAGTACTTC. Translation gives CATSDNRGRKETQYF.